Each of the 31 T cell receptor beta chains below was sequenced from the same sample in a study of response to subunit inactivated influenza vaccine. TCRdb re-derived calls from the RT-PCR reads in MiXCR, one entry per CDR3 protein. There are about 540,000 distinct CDR3 sequences in the sample; approximately 20% occur only once, and 2.5% to 3% lies in the top ten. These records were also assigned to another study, of T cells expressing NK-cell markers. That publication notes: The TCR beta cDNA came from 5'RACE template switching with UMIs.

The sequencing here drew on CD4+ T cells sorted from PBMCs, taken about 12 days after vaccination. The receptors shown here come from a man between 50 and 59 years old who received an inactivated influenza vaccine.

This clonotype was observed a few times. The chain recombines TRBV4-1 with TRBJ2-3, with D unclear. The V gene lost 0 bases and the J gene lost 0 bases, with 4 bases spanning the gap. This CDR3 has 14 residues. The germline V gene encodes CDR1 MGHRA and CDR2 YSYEKL. This chain's CDR3 is CASSQESSTDTQYF. The CDR3 DNA reads as TGCGCCAGCAGCCAAGAAAGTAGCACAGATACGCAGTATTTT.

CDR3 loop: CASSRVESQPQHF. The CDR3 DNA reads TGTGCCAGCAGCCGCGTAGAGAGTCAGCCCCAGCATTTT. The chain has TRBV12-3 or TRBV12-4 and TRBJ1-5; D remains unclear. The CDR3 loop spans 13 amino acids. V shed 6 bases and J shed 6 bases, with 12 bases lying between them.

The genes are TRBV15 and TRBJ2-3, with D unclear. Germline CDR1 LNHNV, CDR2 YYDKDF (reference sequence). V shed 1 base and J shed 0 bases, with 8 bases lying between them. This CDR3 comprises 15 residues. CDR3 amino acids: CATSRVYGSTDTQYF. The CDR3 region has the DNA TGTGCCACCAGCAGAGTGTACGGCAGCACAGATACGCAGTATTTT.

Many counts were recorded for this clonotype. The chain employs TRBV28 and TRBJ2-1; TRBD2 matches 10 bases. In germline, CDR1 is MDHEN, CDR2 SYDVKM. V lost 8 bases to trimming and J lost 8 bases; unmatched junction nucleotides: 12. The CDR3 contains 15 residues. The CDR3 DNA reads as TGTGCCAGCTTTCCCCCTAGCGGGAGTGGGCATGAGCAGTTCTTC. Residues: CASFPPSGSGHEQFF.

This clonotype was detected a few times. This chain connects TRBV7-2 to TRBJ2-7; unclear D gene. The V gene lost 0 bases and the J gene lost 6 bases, with 9 bases spanning the gap. Germline CDR1 is SGHTA and CDR2 is FQGNSA. The length of the CDR3 is 13 residues. The CDR3 here is CASSLAPSLEQYF. As DNA, the CDR3 is TGTGCCAGCAGCTTAGCACCCTCTCTCGAGCAGTACTTC. The full variable domain, completed using reference TRBV7-2 and TRBJ2-7, is GAGVSQSPSNKVTEKGKDVELRCDPISGHTALYWYRQSLGQGLEFLIYFQGNSAPDKSGLPSDRFSAERTGGSVSTLTIQRTQQEDSAVYLCASSLAPSLEQYFGPGTRLTVT.

The chain carries TRBV18 and TRBJ1-4; possibly TRBD1 for D (5 bases). Trimming took off 2 bases at V and 7 bases at J, with 17 bases between the two ends. The CDR3 has 16 amino acids. Germline V gives CDR1 KGHSH, CDR2 LQKENI. The CDR3 sequence: CASSPTLGAGGEKLFF. The CDR3 coding sequence is TGTGCCAGCTCACCAACCCTTGGGGCCGGGGGTGAAAAACTGTTTTTT.

The table lists this clonotype with a few counts. V is TRBV20-1 and J is TRBJ2-3; D possibly corresponds to TRBD1 (6 bases). This CDR3 has 14 residues. V was pared by 1 base and J by 2 bases, with 10 bases between. Germline CDR1 is DFQATT and CDR2 is SNEGSKA (reference sequence). The CDR3 region has the DNA TGCAGTGCTAGAGGTAACAGGGACACAGATACGCAGTATTTT. This codes for CSARGNRDTDTQYF.

This clonotype appeared many times. A junction end diverges from the germline sequence, so it may reflect a read error. The V gene is TRBV7-6, the J gene TRBJ2-1, with TRBD1 matching over 10 bases. Germline V gene sequence: CDR1 SGHVS, CDR2 FNYEAQ. The CDR3 contains 15 residues. The CDR3 DNA sequence: TGTGCCAGCAGTTTAGCGGGACAGGGGAACAATGAGCAGTTCTTC. Its protein is CASSLAGQGNNEQFF.

The sample holds many counts of this clonotype. This chain links TRBV29-1 with TRBJ2-4, with 7 bases lining up with TRBD1. The CDR3 extends over 12 amino acids. Germline CDR1 reads SQVTM; CDR2 reads ANQGSEA. V shed 4 bases, J shed 6 bases, and the junction held 3 bases outside the gene matches. The CDR3 protein is CSVGGQTNIQYF. In DNA form, the CDR3 reads TGCAGCGTTGGGGGACAGACAAACATTCAGTACTTC. Drawing the rest from reference TRBV29-1 and TRBJ2-4, the complete variable domain is SAVISQKPSRDICQRGTSLTIQCQVDSQVTMMFWYRQQPGQSLTLIATANQGSEATYESGFVIDKFPISRPNLTFSTLTVSNMSPEDSSIYLCSVGGQTNIQYFGAGTRLSVL.

This clonotype was found a few times. This rearrangement joins TRBV5-1 to TRBJ2-7; TRBD2 is a possible D gene (5 bases). This CDR3 has 16 amino acids. The V gene lost 4 bases and the J gene lost 4 bases, with 21 bases spanning the gap. Germline V CDR1 and CDR2: SGHRS, YFSETQ. CDR3 coding DNA: TGCGCCAGCAGCCCGATCCGGGGAGATAGGAATTACGAGCAGTACTTC. Translated: CASSPIRGDRNYEQYF. Filled out from reference TRBV5-1 and TRBJ2-7, the complete variable domain reads KAGVTQTPRYLIKTRGQQVTLSCSPISGHRSVSWYQQTPGQGLQFLFEYFSETQRNKGNFPGRFSGRQFSNSRSEMNVSTLELGDSALYLCASSPIRGDRNYEQYFGPGTRLTVT.

This clonotype was recorded a few times. The rearrangement uses TRBV4-2 and TRBJ2-7; 12 bases align to TRBD2. There are 15 residues in the CDR3. Looked up from germline, CDR1 is LGHNA and CDR2 is YNFKEQ. Losses at the gene ends were 2 bases for V and 7 bases for J; bases not matched to a gene: 6. The CDR3 spells CASSQPSGGAEEQYF. In DNA, the CDR3 is TGTGCCAGCAGCCAACCTAGCGGGGGGGCCGAAGAGCAGTACTTC.

There are a few counts of this clonotype. The CDR3 DNA reads TGTGCCTGGAGTCACCAGGGATTTGGCCATGGCTACACCTTC. Amino acids: CAWSHQGFGHGYTF. The V gene is TRBV30, the J gene TRBJ1-2, with D maybe TRBD1 (5 bases). The length of the CDR3 is 14 residues. V lost 2 bases, J lost 6 bases, and 16 bases lay in between. The germline V gene has CDR1 GTSNPN and CDR2 SVGIG (reference sequence).

At least ten counts were recorded for this clonotype. The chain carries TRBV18 and TRBJ2-1; D ambiguous. Looked up from germline, CDR1 is KGHSH and CDR2 is LQKENI. CDR3 length: 13 residues. Deletions cut 3 bases from V and 2 bases from J, with 5 bases between. The CDR3 DNA reads as TGTGCCAGCTCACCGAACACCTACAATGAGCAGTTCTTC. Amino acid sequence: CASSPNTYNEQFF.

This clonotype has only a few counts. This chain uses TRBV24-1 with TRBJ2-3; D gene ambiguous. The ends were cut back, 0 bases at V and 5 bases at J, with 14 bases in the middle. The CDR3 is made up of 16 amino acids. CDR1 and CDR2 from the germline V gene are KGHDR and SFDVKD. This CDR3 is CATSDLHEGPRDTQYF. The DNA of the CDR3 is TGTGCCACCAGTGATTTGCACGAAGGACCGAGAGATACGCAGTATTTT.

The chain combines TRBV4-1 with TRBJ2-7, with TRBD1 matching 9 bases. Germline V gives CDR1 MGHRA, CDR2 YSYEKL. V was clipped by 3 bases and J by 1 base; unmatched bases: 4. This CDR3 spans 15 amino acids. CDR3 bases: TGCGCCAGCAGCCATCCCGGGACAGGGTCCTACGAGCAGTACTTC. Translation gives CASSHPGTGSYEQYF.

The chain employs TRBV5-1 and TRBJ2-3; D could derive from TRBD1 or TRBD2 (6 bases each). V dropped 1 base and J dropped 8 bases, with 20 bases sitting between them. CDR1 SGHRS and CDR2 YFSETQ come from the germline V gene. This CDR3 is built from 16 residues. This CDR3 is CASSLSPSSGGGTQYF. Written as DNA, the CDR3 is TGCGCCAGCAGCTTGTCCCCCTCCAGTGGAGGGGGTACGCAGTATTTT.

This clonotype was picked up many times. Its ends do not fully match the called genes, so a read error is possible. The chain couples TRBV5-1 to TRBJ2-7; D could derive from TRBD1 or TRBD2 (5 bases each). Germline assignment: CDR1 SGHRS and CDR2 YFSETQ. This CDR3 has 14 residues. Here the CDR3 DNA reads TGTGCCAGCAGTTTAGGTGGGACCGCCTACGAGCAGTACTTC. Translation: CASSLGGTAYEQYF.

This chain uses TRBV20-1 with TRBJ2-1; D remains unclear. CDR3 size: 14 residues. Trimming shortened V by 3 bases and J by 0 bases, and 9 bases separated the two germline ends. Germline CDR1 DFQATT, CDR2 SNEGSKA (reference sequence). The CDR3 is CSASISSSYNEQFF. The CDR3 region has the DNA TGCAGTGCTAGTATCAGTAGCTCCTACAATGAGCAGTTCTTC.

The gene calls are TRBV12-3 or TRBV12-4 and TRBJ2-5; 8 nucleotides match TRBD2. The CDR3 length is 17 residues. Losses at the gene ends were 1 base for V and 1 base for J; bases not matched to a gene: 8. CDR3 DNA: TGTGCCAGCAGTTTAGAGGTGGTAGCGGGGACCCAAGAGACCCAGTACTTC. Translating gives CASSLEVVAGTQETQYF.

This clonotype showed up just a few times. As DNA, the CDR3 is TGTGCCAGCAGCTTCGGAACTAACTATGGCTACACCTTC. Its translation: CASSFGTNYGYTF. The chain has TRBV5-6 and TRBJ1-2, with D unclear. CDR1 is SGHDT and CDR2 is YYEEEE in the germline V gene. This CDR3 comprises 13 residues. The V end lost 2 bases, the J end lost 0 bases, and 5 bases lay between the germline ends.

The J gene is TRBJ1-1, the V gene TRBV10-3, with D perhaps TRBD1 (5 bases). The CDR3 spans 13 residues. Trimming removed 1 base at V and 6 bases at J, with 9 bases between. CDR1 is ENHRY, CDR2 SYGVKD, per germline. CDR3 sequence: CAISEWGFAEAFF. CDR3 in DNA: TGTGCCATCAGTGAGTGGGGGTTCGCTGAAGCTTTCTTT.

This clonotype was counted between two and nine times. V and J are TRBV4-1 and TRBJ2-3; 7 bases are a match to TRBD2. The CDR3 consists of 16 residues. CDR1 and CDR2 (germline): MGHRA, YSYEKL. V shed 4 bases, J shed 2 bases, and the junction held 9 bases outside the gene matches. CDR3 sequence: CASSLTTSATTDTQYF. The CDR3 DNA reads TGCGCCAGCAGCCTAACAACTAGCGCTACCACAGATACGCAGTATTTT.

The chain has TRBV12-3 or TRBV12-4 and TRBJ1-2, with 8 bases identical to TRBD1. The CDR3 totals 14 residues. V trimming: 2 bases; J trimming: 6 bases; junction bases outside the gene matches: 5. Here the CDR3 reads CASSLNAGGHGYTF. As DNA, the CDR3 is TGTGCCAGCAGTTTAAATGCAGGGGGCCATGGCTACACCTTC.

The V gene is TRBV29-1, the J gene TRBJ2-7; tentative D call: TRBD1 (6 bases). V was cut by 7 bases and J by 2 bases, with 12 bases left in between. CDR1 is SQVTM and CDR2 is ANQGSEA in the germline V gene. The CDR3 sequence is 12 residues long. CDR3 nucleotide sequence: TGCAGCGCCGGACAGAGCCCCTACGAGCAGTACTTC. It translates to CSAGQSPYEQYF.

The V gene is TRBV5-5, the J gene TRBJ1-1; 7 nucleotides line up with TRBD1. V trimming: 4 bases; J trimming: 1 base; junction bases outside the gene matches: 4. The V gene's germline CDR1 is SGHKS and CDR2 YYEKEE (reference sequence). There are 14 residues in the CDR3. This CDR3 reads CASSRDSRNTEAFF. As DNA, the CDR3 is TGTGCCAGCAGCCGGGACAGTCGGAACACTGAAGCTTTCTTT.

The V and J genes are TRBV20-1 and TRBJ2-3; the match to TRBD2 covers 12 bases. The germline CDR1 and CDR2 sequences are DFQATT and SNEGSKA (reference sequence). V was clipped by 1 base and J by 2 bases; unmatched bases: 7. The CDR3 is made up of 17 amino acids. In DNA, the CDR3 is TGCAGTGCTAGAGGTCCTAGCGGGAGGGATCCCACAGATACGCAGTATTTT. Translation gives CSARGPSGRDPTDTQYF.

This chain links TRBV19 with TRBJ1-2, with 8 bases that match TRBD1. This CDR3 is built from 12 residues. V lost 4 bases to trimming and J lost 7 bases; unmatched junction nucleotides: 2. Germline V lookup: CDR1 LNHDA, CDR2 SQIVND (reference sequence). Here the CDR3 reads CASSTGGVGYTF. The CDR3 region has the DNA TGTGCCAGTAGTACAGGGGGCGTTGGCTACACCTTC.

The V call is TRBV7-9, the J call TRBJ1-5; D not resolved. Trimming shortened V by 1 base and J by 6 bases, and 7 bases separated the two germline ends. CDR3 size: 13 residues. Germline V gene data show CDR1 as SEHNR and CDR2 as FQNEAQ (reference sequence). Here the CDR3 DNA reads TGTGCCAGCAGCTTAGAGGAGGTTCAGCCCCAGCATTTT. It specifies CASSLEEVQPQHF.

The rearrangement links TRBV7-9 to TRBJ2-7; 7 positions match TRBD1. This CDR3 comprises 14 residues. Trimming at V came to 5 bases and at J to 2 bases, leaving 6 bases not matched to a gene. The germline gives CDR1 SEHNR, CDR2 FQNEAQ (reference sequence). For the CDR3, the DNA is TGTGCCAGCAGCCTAGAAGGGACAGCCTACGAGCAGTACTTC. Its protein product is CASSLEGTAYEQYF.

V usage is TRBV4-1 and J usage is TRBJ1-4; 8 nucleotides agree with TRBD1. V gave up 3 bases and J gave up 4 bases; unmatched junction bases: 10. The CDR3 is 17 residues long. Germline V gene data show CDR1 as MGHRA and CDR2 as YSYEKL. The CDR3 here is CASSHILRTGRNEKLFF. In nucleotides, the CDR3 is TGCGCCAGCAGCCACATCCTGAGGACAGGGCGTAATGAAAAACTGTTTTTT.

The chain couples TRBV10-3 to TRBJ2-5, with no clear D. Germline V gene lookup returns CDR1 ENHRY and CDR2 SYGVKD. The CDR3 runs 12 residues. The V end was cut by 3 bases, the J end by 4 bases, with 6 bases between. The DNA for the CDR3 is TGTGCCATCAGTGAATGGGGAGAGACCCAGTACTTC. This encodes CAISEWGETQYF.